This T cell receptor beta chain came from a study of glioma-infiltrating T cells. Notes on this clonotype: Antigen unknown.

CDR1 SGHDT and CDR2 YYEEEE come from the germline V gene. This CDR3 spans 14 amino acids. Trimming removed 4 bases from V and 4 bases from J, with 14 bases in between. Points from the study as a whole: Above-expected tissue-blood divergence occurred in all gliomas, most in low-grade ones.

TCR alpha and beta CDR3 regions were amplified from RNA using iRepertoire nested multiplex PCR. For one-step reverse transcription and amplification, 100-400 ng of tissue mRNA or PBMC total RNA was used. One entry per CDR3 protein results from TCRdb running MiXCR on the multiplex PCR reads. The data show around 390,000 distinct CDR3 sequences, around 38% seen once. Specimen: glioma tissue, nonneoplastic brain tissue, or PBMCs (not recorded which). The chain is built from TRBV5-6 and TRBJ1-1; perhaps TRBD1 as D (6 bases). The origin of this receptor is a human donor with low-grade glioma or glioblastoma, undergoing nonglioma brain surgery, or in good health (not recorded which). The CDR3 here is CASSQTGYSTEAFF. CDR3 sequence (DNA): TGTGCCAGCAGCCAAACAGGGTACAGCACTGAAGCTTTCTTT.